The 13 T cell receptor beta chains below were found in one sample sequenced in a study of neurological immune-mediated disorders (dated by TCRdb to about 2019). The receptor library was made with 5' RACE. Sequencing relied on an Illumina HiSeq 2500. TCRdb ran its own pipeline on the public reads, namely fastp trimming at Q25 and MiXCR clone calling, and kept in-frame beta chains. Each CDR3 protein gets just one entry, which takes the most common genes and DNA from the rows behind it. The sample yields more than 15,000 distinct CDR3 sequences; 14% to 15% were counted once. Roughly 13% of the sample is taken by the ten largest. Sequenced material: PBMCs. The receptors stem from a man in his 60s with HTLV-1-associated myelopathy (HAM/TSP).

This clonotype was seen repeatedly, ten times or more. The chain is built from TRBV28 and TRBJ1-5; 8 positions match TRBD1. Trimming cost V 3 bases and J 5 bases; bases outside gene matches: 12. CDR1 and CDR2 from the germline V gene are MDHEN and SYDVKM. The CDR3 loop spans 17 amino acids. The CDR3 sequence: CASSFEGQGRRDQPQHF. The DNA of the CDR3 is TGTGCCAGCAGTTTCGAAGGACAGGGAAGAAGGGATCAGCCCCAGCATTTT. Using reference TRBV28 and TRBJ1-5 for the parts outside the CDR3, the full variable domain is DVKVTQSSRYLVKRTGEKVFLECVQDMDHENMFWYRQDPGLGLRLIYFSYDVKMKEKGDIPEGYSVSREKKERFSLILESASTNQTSMYLCASSFEGQGRRDQPQHFGDGTRLSIL.

This clonotype was seen at least ten times. The chain combines TRBV11-2 with TRBJ2-1; 8 bases match TRBD2. V gave up 1 base and J gave up 3 bases; unmatched junction bases: 8. Germline values: CDR1 SGHAT, CDR2 FQNNGV. This CDR3 has 17 amino acids. The CDR3 nucleotides are TGTGCCAGCAGCTTAGGTCGGGGGACTAGGGTCTACAATGAGCAGTTCTTC. As protein: CASSLGRGTRVYNEQFF. The whole variable domain, filled in from reference TRBV11-2 and TRBJ2-1, reads EAGVAQSPRYKIIEKRQSVAFWCNPISGHATLYWYQQILGQGPKLLIQFQNNGVVDDSQLPKDRFSAERLKGVDSTLKIQPAKLEDSAVYLCASSLGRGTRVYNEQFFGPGTRLTVL.

This clonotype was recorded at least ten times. This rearrangement joins TRBV27 to TRBJ1-2; D remains unclear. V was cut by 2 bases and J by 4 bases, with 14 bases left in between. The CDR3 consists of 15 residues. Germline lookup yields CDR1 MNHEY and CDR2 SMNVEV (reference sequence). CDR3 in DNA: TGTGCCAGCAGTTTAAGGGCGCAAGTGGTCTATGGCTACACCTTC. This codes for CASSLRAQVVYGYTF.

This clonotype appeared many times. The chain carries TRBV18 and TRBJ2-5; D is unclear. The CDR3 length is 15 residues. Germline V gives CDR1 KGHSH, CDR2 LQKENI. V lost 6 bases to trimming and J lost 2 bases, with 16 bases between them. CDR3 nucleotide sequence: TGTGCCAGCTCGGCCTCTGCTCTTAAGCAAGAGACCCAGTACTTC. Amino acids: CASSASALKQETQYF.

There are many counts of this clonotype. The rearrangement joins TRBV5-1 to TRBJ2-7; either TRBD1 or TRBD2 may fit D (5 bases each). Trimming took 4 bases from V and 6 from J, leaving 11 bases between them. Germline CDR1 SGHRS, CDR2 YFSETQ. This CDR3 comprises 12 residues. The CDR3 nucleotides are TGCGCCAGCAGCAGGGACCCCCCCGAGCAGTACTTC. It yields the protein CASSRDPPEQYF.

This clonotype was found many times. This sequence joins TRBV24-1 and TRBJ1-2, with D hard to call. Germline V gene data show CDR1 as KGHDR and CDR2 as SFDVKD. The CDR3 is made up of 13 amino acids. With 4 bases removed from V and 2 bases from J, the gap between germline ends came to 7 bases. CDR3 DNA: TGTGCCACCAGTGACTCGGTCAACTATGGCTACACCTTC. It codes for CATSDSVNYGYTF.

This clonotype was counted many times. The chain employs TRBV27 and TRBJ2-7; the D is unclear. Trimming took 2 bases from V and 0 from J, leaving 8 bases between them. The V gene's germline CDR1 is MNHEY and CDR2 SMNVEV (reference sequence). This CDR3 has 14 amino acids. Here the CDR3 DNA reads TGTGCCAGCAGTTTAGGGCCCTTCTCCTACGAGCAGTACTTC. It codes for CASSLGPFSYEQYF.

The chain employs TRBV5-1 and TRBJ2-1; possibly TRBD2 for D (5 bases). CDR1 SGHRS and CDR2 YFSETQ come from the germline V gene. The CDR3 totals 15 residues. Trimming cost V 6 bases and J 6 bases, with 19 bases left between them. CDR3 sequence: CASMRSGSSINEQFF. The CDR3 DNA sequence: TGCGCCAGCATGAGATCGGGGTCATCTATCAATGAGCAGTTCTTC. Full variable domain (remainder filled in from reference TRBV5-1 and TRBJ2-1): KAGVTQTPRYLIKTRGQQVTLSCSPISGHRSVSWYQQTPGQGLQFLFEYFSETQRNKGNFPGRFSGRQFSNSRSEMNVSTLELGDSALYLCASMRSGSSINEQFFGPGTRLTVL.

This clonotype was recorded many times. The V and J genes are TRBV20-1 and TRBJ1-5; 8 positions match TRBD1. The CDR3 totals 18 residues. J was trimmed by 0 bases and V by 6 bases; bases with no gene match: 16. The germline CDR1 and CDR2 sequences are DFQATT and SNEGSKA (reference sequence). This CDR3 is CSARTGSESFYSNQPQHF. Written as DNA, the CDR3 is TGCAGTGCGCGGACAGGGTCCGAATCCTTTTATAGCAATCAGCCCCAGCATTTT.

The V and J genes are TRBV7-9 and TRBJ1-2, with D perhaps TRBD1 (5 bases). Trimming stripped 2 bases from V and 6 bases from J, with 13 bases between. The CDR3 extends over 14 amino acids. Germline CDR1 is SEHNR and CDR2 is FQNEAQ (reference sequence). CDR3 nucleotides: TGTGCCAGCAGCTTAAGCGGGACCTACGATGGCTACACCTTC. The encoded protein is CASSLSGTYDGYTF. The full variable domain, rest sourced from reference TRBV7-9 and TRBJ1-2, is DTGVSQNPRHKITKRGQNVTFRCDPISEHNRLYWYRQTLGQGPEFLTYFQNEAQLEKSRLLSDRFSAERPKGSFSTLEIQRTEQGDSAMYLCASSLSGTYDGYTFGSGTRLTVV.

This clonotype counts as medium-sized. The rearrangement uses TRBV7-9 and TRBJ1-4; tentative D call: TRBD1 (5 bases). CDR1 SEHNR and CDR2 FQNEAQ come from the germline V gene (reference sequence). The CDR3 length is 15 residues. The V gene lost 5 bases and the J gene lost 3 bases, with 13 bases spanning the gap. The CDR3 loop is CASSPLAGPNEKLFF. CDR3 DNA: TGTGCCAGCAGCCCCTTAGCAGGGCCTAATGAAAAACTGTTTTTT.

The sample holds many counts of this clonotype. The chain has TRBV20-1 and TRBJ1-6, with D tentatively TRBD1 (5 bases). Per germline, CDR1 DFQATT and CDR2 SNEGSKA (reference sequence). Trimming removed 2 bases at V and 9 bases at J, with 17 bases between. CDR3 length equals 15 residues. The CDR3 DNA reads as TGCAGTGCTAGAAAGGGGAGCGTTTTGGGTTCACCCCTCCACTTT. This encodes CSARKGSVLGSPLHF.

This clonotype is deemed medium-sized. This chain connects TRBV12-3 or TRBV12-4 to TRBJ1-5; no firm D call. This CDR3 spans 14 amino acids. V was clipped by 6 bases and J by 5 bases, with 14 bases between them. The CDR3 loop is CASSRLRGDQPQHF. The CDR3 DNA is TGTGCCAGCAGCCGTTTACGGGGTGATCAGCCCCAGCATTTT.